The 14 T cell receptor beta chains listed next were all sequenced from one sample in a study of cytomegalovirus exposure and HLA in healthy donors. The PCR had 60 Vbeta and 13 Jbeta primers. Assay used: immunoSEQ multiplex PCR; TCRdb lists only in-frame clones, some missing. The sample holds about 110,000 clones; about 70% are singletons and the top ten take about 0.8%. Sequencing input: PBMCs. These receptors were collected from a boy younger than 18 in good health and CMV-seronegative.

This sequence joins TRBV6-6 and TRBJ2-7; 8 bases map to TRBD1. Looked up from germline, CDR1 is MNHNY and CDR2 is SVGAGI (reference sequence). The CDR3 is 15 amino acids. J lost 4 bases, V lost 0 bases, and 5 bases had no gene match. The DNA for the CDR3 is TGTGCCAGCAGTTACTCCAGGACAGGGAAATACGAGCAGTACTTC. Residues: CASSYSRTGKYEQYF.

This sequence joins TRBV2 and TRBJ2-1, with D perhaps matching TRBD1 (6 bases). The CDR3 loop spans 16 amino acids. V was trimmed by 3 bases and J by 2 bases, leaving 14 bases between them. Germline-derived CDR1 and CDR2 are SNHLY and FYNNEI. CDR3 region: CASSDSFQGTYNEQFF. CDR3 sequence (DNA): TGTGCCAGCAGTGATTCATTCCAGGGGACCTACAATGAGCAGTTCTTC.

The gene calls are TRBV6-1 and TRBJ1-1, with D possibly being TRBD1 (5 bases). Trimming took 8 bases from V and 0 from J, leaving 16 bases between them. Germline values: CDR1 MNHNS, CDR2 SASEGT. The CDR3 loop spans 15 amino acids. For the CDR3, the DNA is TGTGCCAGCCAAAAAAGTGCAGGGTTGAACACTGAAGCTTTCTTT. This sequence encodes CASQKSAGLNTEAFF.

The V gene is TRBV7-2, the J gene TRBJ2-5, with a possible D match to TRBD1 (5 bases). CDR1 is SGHTA and CDR2 is FQGNSA in the germline V gene. This CDR3 has 14 amino acids. The V end lost 4 bases, the J end lost 2 bases, and 11 bases lay between the germline ends. The CDR3 loop reads CASSSRAAQETQYF. CDR3 nucleotides: TGTGCCAGCAGCTCCAGGGCGGCACAAGAGACCCAGTACTTC.

The chain employs TRBV27 and TRBJ1-4, with a weak D call TRBD1 (5 bases). The CDR3 length is 15 residues. The ends were cut back, 5 bases at V and 4 bases at J, with 14 bases in the middle. Germline values: CDR1 MNHEY, CDR2 SMNVEV (reference sequence). The CDR3 region is CASSTGPQGNEKLFF. The CDR3 nucleotides read TGTGCCAGCAGTACAGGCCCCCAGGGTAATGAAAAACTGTTTTTT.

V is TRBV28 and J is TRBJ1-2; a weak D match, TRBD1 (5 bases). V was trimmed by 6 bases and J by 0 bases, leaving 14 bases between them. Germline lookup yields CDR1 MDHEN and CDR2 SYDVKM. The CDR3 runs 15 residues. The CDR3 loop reads CASSPAGFTNYGYTF. CDR3 in DNA: TGTGCCAGCAGCCCTGCAGGGTTCACTAACTATGGCTACACCTTC.

The V call is TRBV7-3, the J call TRBJ1-2, with a weak D call TRBD1 (5 bases). The CDR3 has 13 amino acids. Germline assignment: CDR1 SGHTA and CDR2 FQGTGA. V was trimmed by 5 bases and J by 8 bases, leaving 15 bases between them. The CDR3 DNA sequence: TGTGCCAGCAGCCCCCCCGGGGGGGGAGGCTACACCTTC. Translation gives CASSPPGGGGYTF.

CDR3 DNA sequence: TGTGCCACCAGCAGTAGGCAGGTCACAGATACGCAGTATTTT. It translates to CATSSRQVTDTQYF. The chain is built from TRBV15 and TRBJ2-3; D unclear. In germline, CDR1 is LNHNV, CDR2 YYDKDF (reference sequence). Trimming stripped 3 bases from V and 2 bases from J, with 9 bases between. The CDR3 runs to 14 residues.

CDR3 in amino acids: CASRIRDSGTEAFF. DNA for the CDR3: TGTGCCAGTAGAATCCGGGACAGCGGCACTGAAGCTTTCTTT. V usage is TRBV19 and J usage is TRBJ1-1, with 7 positions matching TRBD1. The CDR3 is 14 amino acids. CDR1 and CDR2 (germline): LNHDA, SQIVND (reference sequence). Unmatched junction bases numbered 8, after V lost 6 bases and J lost 4 bases.

The table lists this clone with a few counts. CDR3 sequence (DNA): TGTGCCACCAGCAAAGACCGGATGGGCGGGGGAGCCTACGAGCAGTACTTC. Protein sequence: CATSKDRMGGGAYEQYF. This sequence joins TRBV15 and TRBJ2-7; 7 bases are shared with TRBD2. This CDR3 region has 17 residues. The trim removed 4 bases at V and 2 bases at J, leaving 14 bases unmatched. Per germline, CDR1 LNHNV and CDR2 YYDKDF (reference sequence).

This clone was detected only a few times. Written as DNA, the CDR3 is TGTGCCAGCAGTGAACTAGCGGGGGGGCACAATGAGCAGTTCTTC. Translating gives CASSELAGGHNEQFF. This chain uses TRBV6-1 with TRBJ2-1; 12 nucleotides align to TRBD2. With 2 bases clipped from V and 5 bases from J, the junction kept 1 base outside the gene matches. The CDR3 covers 15 residues. The germline V gene encodes CDR1 MNHNS and CDR2 SASEGT.

The chain couples TRBV30 to TRBJ1-6, with 10 bases fitting TRBD1. This CDR3 is built from 14 residues. The trim removed 7 bases at V and 6 bases at J, leaving 6 bases unmatched. CDR1 GTSNPN and CDR2 SVGIG come from the germline V gene (reference sequence). CDR3 residues: CASVDRGVNSPLHF. Written as DNA, the CDR3 is TGTGCCTCTGTGGACAGGGGGGTTAATTCACCCCTCCACTTT.

The CDR3 sequence: CASSSWGSVNTGELFF. The CDR3 DNA follows: TGTGCCAGCAGCTCTTGGGGTAGCGTAAACACCGGGGAGCTGTTTTTT. This chain links TRBV27 with TRBJ2-2; TRBD2 is a possible D gene (5 bases). The germline V and J ends were trimmed by 6 bases and 2 bases, with 16 bases remaining between them. The CDR3 has 16 amino acids. Germline CDR1 and CDR2: MNHEY and SMNVEV (reference sequence).

This clone was picked up a small number of times. This chain links TRBV7-2 with TRBJ2-7; the match to TRBD2 covers 9 bases. Germline CDR1 and CDR2: SGHTA and FQGNSA. The length of the CDR3 is 15 residues. V was clipped by 2 bases and J by 3 bases; unmatched bases: 5. The CDR3 loop is CASSLNSGGLYEQYF. The CDR3, as DNA: TGTGCCAGCAGCTTAAATAGCGGGGGCCTCTACGAGCAGTACTTC.